These 15 T cell receptor beta chains were all obtained from the same sample, sequenced in a study of Tregs in tolerant kidney transplant recipients (dated by TCRdb to the late 2010s). No antigens are known for them. Libraries came from the immunoSEQ multiplex PCR assay. TCRdb holds this immuneACCESS table with in-frame rearrangements only. Some clones are missing; in checked studies, unresolved V genes explain under half, and the rest has no known cause. The sample profile shows thousands of clones; around 40% of them were found once. Clones ranked in the top ten supply around 6% of the sample. Sequences were obtained from CD8+ T cells from blood cultured with allogeneic cells. The source is a human donor in good health.

This clone is labeled as medium-sized. V and J are TRBV4-1 and TRBJ2-1; 7 bases map to TRBD2. CDR3 length: 14 amino acids. The ends lost 6 bases at V and 7 bases at J; junction bases unmatched: 9. The V gene's germline CDR1 is MGHRA and CDR2 YSYEKL. CDR3 region: CASSKGQGGNEQFF. DNA of the CDR3: TGCGCCAGCAGTAAAGGGCAGGGAGGGAATGAGCAGTTCTTC.

The chain combines TRBV4-3 with TRBJ2-5; D uncertain. From germline, CDR1 is LGHNA and CDR2 YSLEER. The CDR3 covers 15 residues. Trimming cost V 0 bases and J 4 bases, with 12 bases left between them. The DNA of the CDR3 is TGCGCCAGCAGCCAAGAGGATGGGTTCGGAGAGACCCAGTACTTC. Translation gives CASSQEDGFGETQYF.

This clone was recorded a few times. The chain recombines TRBV5-8 with TRBJ2-3; the D call may be TRBD1 or TRBD2 (5 bases each). Germline V gives CDR1 SGHTS, CDR2 YDEGEE. CDR3 length: 15 residues. Trimming left V 2 bases short and J 3 bases short, with 13 bases between. The chain's CDR3 is CASSFRDLRTDTQYF. The CDR3 DNA reads TGTGCCAGCAGCTTCCGGGACCTGCGGACAGATACGCAGTATTTT. The complete variable domain, with remaining parts taken from reference TRBV5-8 and TRBJ2-3, reads EAGVTQSPTHLIKTRGQQATLRCSPISGHTSVYWYQQALGLGLQFLLWYDEGEERNRGNFPPRFSGRQFPNYSSELNVNALELEDSALYLCASSFRDLRTDTQYFGPGTRLTVL.

Judged by abundance, this clone is medium-sized. This chain uses TRBV4-1 with TRBJ1-2, with D maybe TRBD1 (6 bases). Per germline, CDR1 MGHRA and CDR2 YSYEKL. V was cut by 0 bases and J by 6 bases, with 14 bases left in between. CDR3 length: 15 residues. The CDR3 reads CASSQDTGTGNGYTF. CDR3 DNA sequence: TGCGCCAGCAGCCAAGATACGGGCACAGGGAATGGCTACACCTTC.

Judged by abundance, this clone is medium-sized (0.01 to 0.1%). The chain couples TRBV19 to TRBJ2-1, with D unclear. V was clipped by 3 bases and J by 9 bases, with 12 bases between them. The V gene's germline CDR1 is LNHDA and CDR2 SQIVND (reference sequence). This CDR3 contains 13 residues. The CDR3 DNA is TGTGCCAGTAGTATCTCGGTATTCCGTGAGCAGTTCTTC. Its translation: CASSISVFREQFF.

By sample fraction, this clone is medium-sized (0.01 to 0.1%). This sequence joins TRBV7-9 and TRBJ2-1; D not resolved. Trimming removed 2 bases at V and 9 bases at J, with 5 bases between. The CDR3 has 11 residues. Germline assignment: CDR1 SEHNR and CDR2 FQNEAQ (reference sequence). CDR3 DNA: TGTGCCAGCAGCTTATGGCTTGAGCAGTTCTTC. It is translated as CASSLWLEQFF.

This clone turned up a few times. CDR3 sequence reads: CASSSTGISYNEQFF. The CDR3 coding sequence is TGTGCCAGCAGCTCGACAGGGATCTCCTACAATGAGCAGTTCTTC. The rearrangement joins TRBV7-9 to TRBJ2-1; the match to TRBD1 covers 7 bases. The CDR3 covers 15 residues. Germline-derived CDR1 and CDR2 are SEHNR and FQNEAQ (reference sequence). The V segment lost 4 bases and the J segment 0 bases; nucleotides outside the gene matches: 3.

The V call is TRBV7-8, the J call TRBJ2-1; 8 bases map to TRBD2. The CDR3 spans 13 residues. Losses at the gene ends were 5 bases for V and 6 bases for J; bases not matched to a gene: 3. Germline values: CDR1 SGHVS, CDR2 FQNEAQ. The DNA of the CDR3 is TGTGCCAGCAGCCTAGGACTAGCCAATGAGCAGTTCTTC. Translating gives CASSLGLANEQFF.

This clone is medium-sized (0.01 to 0.1%). The chain has TRBV13 and TRBJ2-7; D unclear. Germline V lookup: CDR1 PRHDT, CDR2 FYEKMQ (reference sequence). V gave up 5 bases and J gave up 5 bases, with 10 bases separating them. The CDR3 extends over 12 amino acids. CDR3 nucleotides: TGTGCCAGCAGCCAGGTTCGAGACGAGCAGTACTTC. This codes for CASSQVRDEQYF.

This clone was seen only once. The chain recombines TRBV11-1 with TRBJ1-3; D remains ambiguous. This CDR3 contains 17 residues. Trimming took off 0 bases at V and 8 bases at J, with 20 bases between the two ends. Germline V gene sequence: CDR1 SGHAT, CDR2 FQDESV (reference sequence). CDR3 in DNA: TGTGCCAGCAGCTTAGCTGTATCTAGGCATCTTGGGGACACCATATATTTT. Protein: CASSLAVSRHLGDTIYF. Full variable domain (outside the CDR3, taken from reference TRBV11-1 and TRBJ1-3): EAEVAQSPRYKITEKSQAVAFWCDPISGHATLYWYRQILGQGPELLVQFQDESVVDDSQLPKDRFSAERLKGVDSTLKIQPAELGDSAMYLCASSLAVSRHLGDTIYFGEGSWLTVV.

By share of the sample, this clone is large (0.1 to 1%). The chain links TRBV6-6 to TRBJ1-1; a weak D match, TRBD1 (5 bases). Germline CDR1 is MNHNY and CDR2 is SVGAGI (reference sequence). The germline V and J ends were trimmed by 6 bases and 6 bases, with 11 bases remaining between them. The CDR3 has 12 amino acids. CDR3 residues: CASRGLTAEAFF. For the CDR3, the DNA is TGTGCCAGCAGGGGACTGACAGCTGAAGCTTTCTTT.

This clone is judged large. The same CDR3 arises from other DNA sequences in this sample as well. The chain uses TRBV7-2 and TRBJ2-7, with 7 nucleotides matching TRBD1. Germline trimming cut 1 base from V and 4 bases from J; bases unmatched to any gene: 7. Germline CDR1 SGHTA, CDR2 FQGNSA. This CDR3 spans 15 amino acids. The CDR3 spells CASSLGGGMGYEQYF. The CDR3 coding sequence is TGTGCCAGCAGCTTAGGAGGGGGCATGGGTTACGAGCAGTACTTC.

CDR3 in amino acids: CASSLEEQRGANEKLFF. The DNA of the CDR3 is TGTGCCAGCAGCTTAGAGGAACAACGAGGAGCTAATGAAAAACTGTTTTTT. This rearrangement joins TRBV7-9 to TRBJ1-4; D gene unclear. Germline values: CDR1 SEHNR, CDR2 FQNEAQ (reference sequence). V lost 1 base and J 3 bases, leaving 15 bases between the germline ends. The CDR3 sequence is 17 residues long.

This clone is termed medium-sized (0.01 to 0.1%). The chain links TRBV7-8 to TRBJ2-1, with a weak D call TRBD1 (5 bases). The V and J ends lost 1 base and 5 bases respectively, with 6 bases between them. Germline assignment: CDR1 SGHVS and CDR2 FQNEAQ. This CDR3 is built from 13 residues. This chain's CDR3 is CASSLGGHNEQFF. DNA for the CDR3: TGTGCCAGCAGCTTAGGGGGCCACAATGAGCAGTTCTTC. Complete variable domain (other parts from reference TRBV7-8 and TRBJ2-1): GAGVSQSPRYKVAKRGQDVALRCDPISGHVSLFWYQQALGQGPEFLTYFQNEAQLDKSGLPSDRFFAERPEGSVSTLKIQRTQQEDSAVYLCASSLGGHNEQFFGPGTRLTVL.

This clone was observed once. A read error is the likely source, as a far larger clone sits one nucleotide away. The chain joins TRBV5-1 to TRBJ1-3, with D tentatively TRBD1 (6 bases). The germline CDR1 and CDR2 sequences are SGHRS and YFSETQ. The CDR3 runs to 13 residues. CDR3 nucleotides: TGCGCCAGCAGCTCCAGGGGAGGAAGCACCATATATTTT. This encodes CASSSRGGSTIYF. The entire variable domain, with the rest obtained from reference TRBV5-1 and TRBJ1-3, is as follows: KAGVTQTPRYLIKTRGQQVTLSCSPISGHRSVSWYQQTPGQGLQFLFEYFSETQRNKGNFPGRFSGRQFSNSRSEMNVSTLELGDSALYLCASSSRGGSTIYFGEGSWLTVV.